The T cell receptor (beta chain) described here comes from a study of blood T cell repertoires in COVID-19. Study details: In each case, the material was cDNA or gDNA derived from T cells, B-cell-depleted T cells, or PBMCs.

This table comes from immunoSEQ multiplex PCR, and its TCRdb copy is limited to in-frame clones, with some not included. The sample includes over 150,000 clones, about 88% of them seen just once. Germline loops: CDR1 SQVTM, CDR2 ANQGSEA. V was pared by 4 bases and J by 3 bases, with 8 bases of the junction left unmatched. The CDR3 sequence is 15 residues long. The TCR sequence derives from a middle-aged man with acute or convalescent COVID-19. V is TRBV29-1 and J is TRBJ2-7, with 11 bases identical to TRBD1. The source material was peripheral blood. The CDR3 is CSVVRGTGGFYEQYF. In DNA form, the CDR3 reads TGCAGCGTTGTGCGTGGGACAGGGGGATTCTACGAGCAGTACTTC.